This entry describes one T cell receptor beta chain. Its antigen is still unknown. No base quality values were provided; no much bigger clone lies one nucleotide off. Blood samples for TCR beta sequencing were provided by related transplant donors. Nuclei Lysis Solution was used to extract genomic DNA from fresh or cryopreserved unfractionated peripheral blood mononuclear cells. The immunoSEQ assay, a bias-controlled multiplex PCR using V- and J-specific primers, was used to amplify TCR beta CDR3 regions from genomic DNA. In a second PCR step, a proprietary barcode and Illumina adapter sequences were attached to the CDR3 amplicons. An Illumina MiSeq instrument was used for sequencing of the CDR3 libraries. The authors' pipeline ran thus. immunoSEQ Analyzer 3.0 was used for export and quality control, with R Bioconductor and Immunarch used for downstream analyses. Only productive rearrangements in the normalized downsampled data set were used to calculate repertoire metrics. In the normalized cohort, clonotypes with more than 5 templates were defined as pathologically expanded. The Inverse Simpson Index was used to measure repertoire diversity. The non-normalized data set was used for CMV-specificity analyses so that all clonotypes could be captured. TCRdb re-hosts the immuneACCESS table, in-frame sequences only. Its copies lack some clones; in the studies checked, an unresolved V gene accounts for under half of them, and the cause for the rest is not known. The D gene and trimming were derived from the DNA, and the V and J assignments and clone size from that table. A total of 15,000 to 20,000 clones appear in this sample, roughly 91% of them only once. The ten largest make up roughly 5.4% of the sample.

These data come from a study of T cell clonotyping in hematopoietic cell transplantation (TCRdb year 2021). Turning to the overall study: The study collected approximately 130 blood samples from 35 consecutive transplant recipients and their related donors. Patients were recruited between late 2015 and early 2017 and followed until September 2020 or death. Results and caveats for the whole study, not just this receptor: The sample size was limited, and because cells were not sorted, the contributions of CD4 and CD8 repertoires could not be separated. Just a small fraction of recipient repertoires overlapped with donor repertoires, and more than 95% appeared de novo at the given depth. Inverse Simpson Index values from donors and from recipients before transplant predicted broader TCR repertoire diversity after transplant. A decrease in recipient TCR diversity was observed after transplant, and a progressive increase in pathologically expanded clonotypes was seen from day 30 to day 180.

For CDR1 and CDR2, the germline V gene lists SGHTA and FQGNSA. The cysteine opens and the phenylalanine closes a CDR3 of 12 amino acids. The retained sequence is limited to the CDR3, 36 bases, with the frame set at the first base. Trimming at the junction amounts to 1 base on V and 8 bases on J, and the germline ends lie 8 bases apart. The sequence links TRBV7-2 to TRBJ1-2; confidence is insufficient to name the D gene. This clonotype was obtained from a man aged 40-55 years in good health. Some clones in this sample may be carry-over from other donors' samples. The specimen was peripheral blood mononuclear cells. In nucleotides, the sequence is TGTGCCAGCAGCTTAGGGGCGGGAGGCTACACCTTC. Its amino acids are CASSLGAGGYTF.